The 5 T cell receptor beta chains given below trace back to one sample, sequenced in a study of T-cell reconstitution after alpha-beta-depleted transplantation in children. It was with unique molecular identifiers that the TCRbeta library was prepared. MiXCR, applied by TCRdb to the PCR reads, yields one record per CDR3 protein. The data contain about 830,000 distinct CDR3 sequences, 15% to 20% of them singletons. The starting material was PBMCs, mostly from graft donor cells, obtained 360 days after TCRalphabeta/CD19-depleted stem cell transplant. Receptor source: a male patient aged 5 to 17 who had a stem cell transplant for acute lymphoblastic leukemia, so the T cells may come from the graft donor.

This clonotype came up a few times. This chain joins TRBV7-6 and TRBJ2-2, with 9 nucleotides matching TRBD1. Germline V gene lookup returns CDR1 SGHVS and CDR2 FNYEAQ. The CDR3 is made up of 17 amino acids. Trimming took 3 bases from V and 7 from J; bases not matched to a gene: 12. CDR3 nucleotide sequence: TGTGCCAGCAGCTTCCCCTCCGGGACAGGGTCGAACGGGGAGCTGTTTTTT. Protein product: CASSFPSGTGSNGELFF.

This clonotype has a handful of counts. The genes are TRBV7-3 and TRBJ2-1, with a possible D match to TRBD2 (5 bases). Germline V gene data show CDR1 as SGHTA and CDR2 as FQGTGA. The CDR3 contains 15 residues. The germline V and J ends were trimmed by 0 bases and 5 bases, with 11 bases remaining between them. The CDR3: CASSLTSLAHNEQFF. CDR3 nucleotides: TGTGCCAGCAGCTTAACCAGTCTAGCCCACAATGAGCAGTTCTTC.

V gene TRBV4-1 combines with J gene TRBJ2-2; D call uncertain. Germline V gene sequence: CDR1 MGHRA, CDR2 YSYEKL. The V gene lost 3 bases and the J gene lost 3 bases, with 14 bases spanning the gap. The CDR3 sequence is 16 residues long. The CDR3 nucleotides are TGCGCCAGCAGCCAGGGTACCTCTCCATACACCGGGGAGCTGTTTTTT. As protein: CASSQGTSPYTGELFF.

The gene calls are TRBV5-1 and TRBJ2-5, with unresolved D. Germline V gives CDR1 SGHRS, CDR2 YFSETQ. CDR3 size: 15 residues. Trimming stripped 1 base from V and 5 bases from J, with 15 bases between. CDR3 coding DNA: TGCGCCAGCAGCTTGCATTTCTATAATTTGGAGACCCAGTACTTC. It yields the protein CASSLHFYNLETQYF.

The chain employs TRBV7-8 and TRBJ1-5, with no clear D. The germline CDR1 and CDR2 sequences are SGHVS and FQNEAQ. Deletions cut 3 bases from V and 6 bases from J, with 9 bases between. The CDR3 is 13 residues long. The CDR3 spells CASSFSPGQPQHF. For the CDR3, the DNA is TGTGCCAGCAGCTTCTCCCCGGGTCAGCCCCAGCATTTT.